These 10 T cell receptor beta chains were sequenced from one sample in a study of human T cells and chemical hapten exposure. TCRdb analysed the 5' RACE reads with MiXCR anew, one entry per CDR3 protein. The data show 120,000 to 150,000 distinct CDR3 sequences, 4.1% seen once. Extraction yielded total RNA from whole blood (unfractionated). These receptors were obtained from a female donor in good health.

This clonotype was recorded at least ten times. The J gene is TRBJ1-3, the V gene TRBV5-1, with D maybe TRBD1 (6 bases). Germline CDR1 is SGHRS and CDR2 is YFSETQ. With 0 bases removed from V and 0 bases from J, the gap between germline ends came to 10 bases. The CDR3 extends over 16 amino acids. The CDR3 DNA reads TGCGCCAGCAGCTTGGAAGGAGGGGGCTCTGGAAACACCATATATTTT. Translation: CASSLEGGGSGNTIYF.

The rearrangement joins TRBV7-2 to TRBJ2-2; D uncertain. V lost 5 bases and J 7 bases, leaving 20 bases between the germline ends. The V gene's germline CDR1 is SGHTA and CDR2 FQGNSA. This CDR3 has 16 residues. The CDR3 loop is CASSPQLIEFVGELFF. The DNA of the CDR3 is TGTGCCAGCAGCCCTCAACTAATCGAGTTTGTCGGGGAGCTGTTTTTT. The entire variable domain, with the rest obtained from reference TRBV7-2 and TRBJ2-2, is as follows: GAGVSQSPSNKVTEKGKDVELRCDPISGHTALYWYRQSLGQGLEFLIYFQGNSAPDKSGLPSDRFSAERTGGSVSTLTIQRTQQEDSAVYLCASSPQLIEFVGELFFGEGSRLTVL.

This clonotype has at least ten counts. The chain's CDR3 is CSARVRDRGQNPYGYTF. CDR3 coding DNA: TGCAGTGCTAGAGTTAGGGACAGGGGTCAGAACCCTTATGGCTACACCTTC. The gene calls are TRBV20-1 and TRBJ1-2, with 10 bases fitting TRBD1. Trimming took 1 base from V and 5 from J; bases not matched to a gene: 13. This CDR3 is 17 amino acids long. CDR1 and CDR2 (germline): DFQATT, SNEGSKA (reference sequence).

This clonotype was observed at least ten times. This sequence joins TRBV2 and TRBJ2-1; D may be TRBD2 (5 bases). This CDR3 is 13 amino acids long. V lost 6 bases and J 10 bases, leaving 16 bases between the germline ends. CDR1 is SNHLY, CDR2 FYNNEI, per germline. CDR3 nucleotides: TGTGCCAGCAGAGACCCACTAGACACGGAGCAGTTCTTC. This encodes CASRDPLDTEQFF.

This clonotype was observed many times. This rearrangement joins TRBV9 to TRBJ1-2, with D perhaps matching TRBD1 (5 bases). This CDR3 contains 14 residues. Germline CDR1 and CDR2: SGDLS and YYNGEE. V was trimmed by 6 bases and J by 6 bases, leaving 18 bases between them. The CDR3 is CASNPSGGSDGYTF. The CDR3 DNA is TGTGCCAGCAACCCAAGCGGGGGGTCCGATGGCTACACCTTC.

This clonotype was seen only a few times. A much larger clone differs by one base, so this may be a read error. The J gene is TRBJ1-2, the V gene TRBV28; perhaps TRBD1 as D (6 bases). CDR1 and CDR2 from the germline V gene are MDHEN and SYDVKM. The CDR3 loop spans 17 amino acids. The CDR3 sequence is CASSLWGRGKANDGYTF. The CDR3 DNA follows: TGTGCCAGCAGTTTATGGGGCAGGGGCAAAGCTAACGATGGCTACACCTTC.

This clonotype was seen ten or more times. The rearrangement uses TRBV6-6 and TRBJ2-5, with 9 bases that match TRBD1. Germline V lookup: CDR1 MNHNY, CDR2 SVGAGI (reference sequence). The CDR3 length is 15 residues. V trimming: 2 bases; J trimming: 2 bases; junction bases outside the gene matches: 3. CDR3 in amino acids: CASSYPGTGQETQYF. The CDR3 coding sequence is TGTGCCAGCAGTTACCCCGGGACAGGGCAAGAGACCCAGTACTTC.

Ten or more counts support this clonotype. The chain recombines TRBV28 with TRBJ1-6; 8 nucleotides match TRBD1. V dropped 4 bases and J dropped 6; count of bases not matched to a gene: 5. The CDR3 has 15 residues. Germline V gives CDR1 MDHEN, CDR2 SYDVKM. The CDR3 DNA is TGTGCCAGCAGTTCGCTGACAGGGGTTAATTCACCCCTCCACTTT. It translates to CASSSLTGVNSPLHF.

The table lists this clonotype with many counts. V usage is TRBV6-4 and J usage is TRBJ2-6, with D perhaps matching TRBD1 (6 bases). The CDR3 spans 15 residues. The V and J ends lost 8 bases and 2 bases respectively, with 13 bases between them. Germline loops: CDR1 MRHNA, CDR2 SNTAGT. This CDR3 reads CASGLSGAGANVLTF. The CDR3 nucleotides are TGTGCCAGCGGTTTGTCAGGGGCTGGGGCCAACGTCCTGACTTTC.

This clonotype was seen at least ten times. V is TRBV10-3 and J is TRBJ2-3; 8 bases agree with TRBD1. This CDR3 is built from 12 residues. J was trimmed by 3 bases and V by 9 bases; bases with no gene match: 2. Germline values: CDR1 ENHRY, CDR2 SYGVKD. In nucleotides, the CDR3 is TGTGCCATAGGACAGGGAACAGATACGCAGTATTTT. Translation gives CAIGQGTDTQYF.